This T cell receptor (beta chain) was identified during a study of identical twins. V lost 1 base and J lost 0, with 9 bases in between. The germline CDR1 and CDR2 sequences are DFQATT and SNEGSKA (reference sequence). The CDR3 covers 14 residues. The sample holds a few counts of this clonotype. Its antigen is currently unknown. Only healthy Caucasians were enrolled as donors. Template switching (which added a universal primer site) was used, and cDNA carried unique molecular identifiers. Via MiXCR, TCRdb re-called the 5' RACE reads, giving one row per CDR3 protein. The sample has fewer than 250,000 distinct CDR3 sequences, 7.5% seen once. Study-level findings and limits: The more abundant beta clonotypes in cord blood had fewer insertions, and memory repertoires did not show this. Among out-of-frame alpha sequences shared by twins, low generation probability occurred in excess.

Another study also made use of these data, one on yellow fever vaccine responses in identical twins.

The genes are TRBV20-1 and TRBJ1-2; no firm D call. This receptor was identified in a woman aged 18-35 years in good health. Sequencing was carried out using CD8+ T cells sorted from blood. The CDR3 loop is CSARGQNSNYGYTF. The CDR3 DNA follows: TGCAGTGCTAGAGGACAAAACTCTAACTATGGCTACACCTTC.